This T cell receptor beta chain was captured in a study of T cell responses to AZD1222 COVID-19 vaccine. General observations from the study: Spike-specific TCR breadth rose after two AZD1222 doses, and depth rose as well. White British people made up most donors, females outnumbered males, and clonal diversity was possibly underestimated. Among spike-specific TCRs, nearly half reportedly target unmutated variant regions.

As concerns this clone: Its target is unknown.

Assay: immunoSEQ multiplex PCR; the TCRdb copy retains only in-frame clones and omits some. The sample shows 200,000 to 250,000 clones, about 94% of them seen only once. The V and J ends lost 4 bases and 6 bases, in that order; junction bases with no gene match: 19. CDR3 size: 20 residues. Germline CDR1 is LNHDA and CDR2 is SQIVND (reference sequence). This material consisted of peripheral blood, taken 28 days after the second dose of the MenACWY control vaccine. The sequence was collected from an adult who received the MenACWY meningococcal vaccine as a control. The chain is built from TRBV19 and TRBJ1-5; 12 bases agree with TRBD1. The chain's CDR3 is CASSRRGWGQGAQGFQPQHF. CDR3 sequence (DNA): TGTGCCAGTAGTAGAAGAGGGTGGGGACAGGGGGCCCAAGGGTTTCAGCCCCAGCATTTT.